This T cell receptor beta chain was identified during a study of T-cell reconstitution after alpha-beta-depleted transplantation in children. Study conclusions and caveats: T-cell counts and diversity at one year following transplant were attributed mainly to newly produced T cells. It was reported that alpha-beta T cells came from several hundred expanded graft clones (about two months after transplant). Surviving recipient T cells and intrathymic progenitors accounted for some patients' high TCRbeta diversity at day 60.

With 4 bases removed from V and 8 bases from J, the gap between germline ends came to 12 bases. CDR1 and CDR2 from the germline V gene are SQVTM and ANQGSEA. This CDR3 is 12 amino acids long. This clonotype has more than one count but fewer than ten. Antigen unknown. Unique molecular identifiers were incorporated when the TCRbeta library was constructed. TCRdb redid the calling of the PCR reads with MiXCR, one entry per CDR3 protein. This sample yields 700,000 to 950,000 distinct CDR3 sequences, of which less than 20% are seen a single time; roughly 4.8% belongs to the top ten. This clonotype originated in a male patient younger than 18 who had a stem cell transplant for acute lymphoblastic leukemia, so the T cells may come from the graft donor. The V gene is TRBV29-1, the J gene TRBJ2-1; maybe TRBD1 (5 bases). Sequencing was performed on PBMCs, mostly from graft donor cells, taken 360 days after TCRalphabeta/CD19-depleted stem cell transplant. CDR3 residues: CSVVGPHYEQFF. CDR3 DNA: TGCAGCGTTGTGGGGCCCCACTATGAGCAGTTCTTC.